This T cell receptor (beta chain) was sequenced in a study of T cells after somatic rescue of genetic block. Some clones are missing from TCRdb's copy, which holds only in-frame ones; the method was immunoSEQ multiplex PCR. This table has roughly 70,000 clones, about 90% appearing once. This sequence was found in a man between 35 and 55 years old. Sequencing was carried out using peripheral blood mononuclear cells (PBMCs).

CDR3 bases: TGCGCCAGCAGCCAAGTTTCAGGTAGTAGCGGCCGAAAGTATTTT. This sequence encodes CASSQVSGSSGRKYF. The chain carries TRBV4-3 and TRBJ2-3; possible D gene TRBD2, 6 bases. Germline CDR1 LGHNA, CDR2 YSLEER. This CDR3 has 15 amino acids. V was trimmed by 1 base and J by 13 bases, leaving 21 bases between them.